The clone carrying this T cell receptor beta chain was recorded only once. The record originates from a study of Ad26.COV2.S vaccination and SARS-CoV-2 variants. Treatment specified: 15 to 20 received Ad26.COV2.S at low or high dose, single or two shots; roughly five received placebo; per-sample allocation not given. After the first vaccine or placebo injection, samples were drawn on day 63. Sequencing was performed with immunoSEQ multiplex PCR; in TCRdb, only in-frame clones are kept and a portion is missing. The profile shows some 290,000 clones, approximately 86% of them singletons. This clonotype originated in a person aged 18-60 years who received the Ad26.COV2.S COVID-19 vaccine or a placebo. The sequences come from peripheral blood, collected in a trial of Ad26.COV2.S vaccine versus placebo.

CDR3 sequence: CASSYKGLPMNTEAFF. DNA of the CDR3: TGTGCCAGCAGTTACAAAGGACTCCCCATGAACACTGAAGCTTTCTTT. The rearrangement uses TRBV6-5 and TRBJ1-1; no firm D call. Germline CDR1 and CDR2: MNHEY and SVGAGI. This CDR3 has 16 amino acids. Trimming removed 2 bases at V and 0 bases at J, with 13 bases between.